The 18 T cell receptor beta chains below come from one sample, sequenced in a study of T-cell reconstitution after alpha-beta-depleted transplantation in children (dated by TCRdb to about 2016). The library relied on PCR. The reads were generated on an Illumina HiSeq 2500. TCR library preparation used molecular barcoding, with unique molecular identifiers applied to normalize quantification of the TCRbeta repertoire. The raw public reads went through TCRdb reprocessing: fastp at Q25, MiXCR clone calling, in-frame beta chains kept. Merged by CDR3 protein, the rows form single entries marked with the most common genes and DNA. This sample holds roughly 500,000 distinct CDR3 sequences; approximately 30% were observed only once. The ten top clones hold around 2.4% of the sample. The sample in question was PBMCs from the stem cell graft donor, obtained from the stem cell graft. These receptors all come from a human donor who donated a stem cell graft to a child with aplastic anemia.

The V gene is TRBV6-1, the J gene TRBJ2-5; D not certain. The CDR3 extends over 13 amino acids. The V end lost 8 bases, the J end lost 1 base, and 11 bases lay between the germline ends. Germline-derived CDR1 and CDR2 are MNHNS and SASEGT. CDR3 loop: CASRRTSQETQYF. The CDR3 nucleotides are TGTGCCAGCCGCCGGACCTCCCAAGAGACCCAGTACTTC.

CDR3 coding DNA: TGCAGTGCGGCACCCCGGACAGCATACGAGCAGTACTTC. Translated: CSAAPRTAYEQYF. V gene TRBV20-1 combines with J gene TRBJ2-7, with D perhaps TRBD1 (6 bases). Germline CDR1 reads DFQATT; CDR2 reads SNEGSKA (reference sequence). The CDR3 extends over 13 amino acids. V was pared by 6 bases and J by 4 bases, with 16 bases between.

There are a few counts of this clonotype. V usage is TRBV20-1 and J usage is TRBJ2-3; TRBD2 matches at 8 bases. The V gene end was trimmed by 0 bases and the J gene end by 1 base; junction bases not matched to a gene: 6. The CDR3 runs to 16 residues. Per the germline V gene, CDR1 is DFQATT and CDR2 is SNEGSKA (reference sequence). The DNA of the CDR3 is TGCAGTGCTAGAGATCGAGGGACTAGGGGCACAGATACGCAGTATTTT. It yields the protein CSARDRGTRGTDTQYF.

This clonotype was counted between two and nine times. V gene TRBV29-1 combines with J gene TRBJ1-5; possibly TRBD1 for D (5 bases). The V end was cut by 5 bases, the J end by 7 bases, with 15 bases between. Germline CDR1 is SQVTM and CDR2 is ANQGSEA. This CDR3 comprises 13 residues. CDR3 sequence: CSVRQSVNQPQHF. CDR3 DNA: TGCAGCGTTCGACAGTCGGTTAACCAGCCCCAGCATTTT.

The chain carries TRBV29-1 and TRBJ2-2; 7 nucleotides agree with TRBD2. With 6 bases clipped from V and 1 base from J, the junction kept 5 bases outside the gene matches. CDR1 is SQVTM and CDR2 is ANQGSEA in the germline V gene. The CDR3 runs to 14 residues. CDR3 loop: CSVYERENTGELFF. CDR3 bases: TGCAGCGTCTATGAGCGGGAGAACACCGGGGAGCTGTTTTTT.

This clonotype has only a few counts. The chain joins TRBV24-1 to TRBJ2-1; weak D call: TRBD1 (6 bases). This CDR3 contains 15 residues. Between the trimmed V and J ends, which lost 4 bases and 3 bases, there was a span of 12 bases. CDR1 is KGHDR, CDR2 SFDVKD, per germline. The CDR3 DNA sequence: TGTGCCACCAGTGACGGGGACACCCGCTACAATGAGCAGTTCTTC. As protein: CATSDGDTRYNEQFF.

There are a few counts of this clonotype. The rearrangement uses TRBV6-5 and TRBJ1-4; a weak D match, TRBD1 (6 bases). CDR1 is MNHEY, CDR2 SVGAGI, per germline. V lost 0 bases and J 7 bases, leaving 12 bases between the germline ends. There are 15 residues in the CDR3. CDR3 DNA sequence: TGTGCCAGCAGTTACTCGGGGGGCAGGTCTGAAAAACTGTTTTTT. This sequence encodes CASSYSGGRSEKLFF.

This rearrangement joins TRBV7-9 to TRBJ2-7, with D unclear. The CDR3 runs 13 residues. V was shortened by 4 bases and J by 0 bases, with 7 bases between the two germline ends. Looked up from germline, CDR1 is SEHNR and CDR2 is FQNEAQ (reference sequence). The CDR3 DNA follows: TGTGCCAGCAGCTACGGCGACTCCTACGAGCAGTACGTC. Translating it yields CASSYGDSYEQYV.

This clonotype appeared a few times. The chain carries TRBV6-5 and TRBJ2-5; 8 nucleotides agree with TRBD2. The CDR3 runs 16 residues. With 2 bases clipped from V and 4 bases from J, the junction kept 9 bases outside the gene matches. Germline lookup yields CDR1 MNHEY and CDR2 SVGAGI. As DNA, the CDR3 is TGTGCCAGCAGTTACGGTGTGGGGCTAGCGGGAGAGACCCAGTACTTC. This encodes CASSYGVGLAGETQYF.

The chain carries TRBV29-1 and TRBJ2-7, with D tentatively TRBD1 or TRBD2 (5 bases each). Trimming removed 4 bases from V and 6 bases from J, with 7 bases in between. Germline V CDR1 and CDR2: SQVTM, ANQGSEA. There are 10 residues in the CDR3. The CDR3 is CSVGGAEQYF. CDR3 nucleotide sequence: TGCAGCGTTGGAGGGGCCGAGCAGTACTTC.

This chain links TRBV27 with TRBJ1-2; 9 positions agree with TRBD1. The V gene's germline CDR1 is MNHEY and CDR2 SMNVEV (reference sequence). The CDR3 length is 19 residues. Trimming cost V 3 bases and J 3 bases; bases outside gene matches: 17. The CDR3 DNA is TGTGCCAGCAGTTTTACCCCTCTGGGACAGGGACGATTATACTATGGCTACACCTTC. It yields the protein CASSFTPLGQGRLYYGYTF.

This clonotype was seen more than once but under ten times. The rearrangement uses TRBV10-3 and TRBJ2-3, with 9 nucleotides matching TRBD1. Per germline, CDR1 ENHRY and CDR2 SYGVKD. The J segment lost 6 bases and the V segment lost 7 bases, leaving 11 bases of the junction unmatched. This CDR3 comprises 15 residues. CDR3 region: CAIKGGTGIIDTQYF. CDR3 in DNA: TGTGCCATCAAGGGCGGGACAGGGATTATCGATACGCAGTATTTT.

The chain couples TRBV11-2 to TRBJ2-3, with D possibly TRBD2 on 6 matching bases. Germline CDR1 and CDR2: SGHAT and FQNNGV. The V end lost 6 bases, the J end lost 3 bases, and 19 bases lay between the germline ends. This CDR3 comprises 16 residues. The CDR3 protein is CASRTTKGRGTDTQYF. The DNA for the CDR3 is TGTGCCAGCAGGACTACAAAGGGCCGGGGGACAGATACGCAGTATTTT. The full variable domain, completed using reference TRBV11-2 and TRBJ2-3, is EAGVAQSPRYKIIEKRQSVAFWCNPISGHATLYWYQQILGQGPKLLIQFQNNGVVDDSQLPKDRFSAERLKGVDSTLKIQPAKLEDSAVYLCASRTTKGRGTDTQYFGPGTRLTVL.

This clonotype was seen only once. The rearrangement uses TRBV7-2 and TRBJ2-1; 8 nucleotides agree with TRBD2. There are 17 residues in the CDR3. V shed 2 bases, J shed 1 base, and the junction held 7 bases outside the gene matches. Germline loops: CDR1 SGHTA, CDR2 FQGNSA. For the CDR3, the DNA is TGTGCCAGCAGCTTACCCCGGGAGGGCCCATCCTACAATGAGCAGTTCTTC. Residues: CASSLPREGPSYNEQFF.

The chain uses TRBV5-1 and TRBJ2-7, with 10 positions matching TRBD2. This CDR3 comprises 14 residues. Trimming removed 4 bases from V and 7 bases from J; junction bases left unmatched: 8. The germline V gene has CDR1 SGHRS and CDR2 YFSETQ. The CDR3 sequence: CASSGAGGPWEQYF. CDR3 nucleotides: TGCGCCAGCAGCGGAGCGGGAGGGCCGTGGGAGCAGTACTTC.

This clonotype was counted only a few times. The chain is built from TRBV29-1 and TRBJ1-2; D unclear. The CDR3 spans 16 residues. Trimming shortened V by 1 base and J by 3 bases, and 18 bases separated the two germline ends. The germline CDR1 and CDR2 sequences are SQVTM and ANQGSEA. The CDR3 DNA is TGCAGCGTTGAAGCTCGGTCGCAGACGAAAGACTATGGCTACACCTTC. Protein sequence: CSVEARSQTKDYGYTF.

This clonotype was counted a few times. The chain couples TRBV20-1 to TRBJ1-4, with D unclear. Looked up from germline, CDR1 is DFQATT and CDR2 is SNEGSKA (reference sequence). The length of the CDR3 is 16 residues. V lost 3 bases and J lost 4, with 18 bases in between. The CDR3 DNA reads TGCAGTGCTAGTTATTCAGGCGGAAGACTTAATGAAAAACTGTTTTTT. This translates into CSASYSGGRLNEKLFF.

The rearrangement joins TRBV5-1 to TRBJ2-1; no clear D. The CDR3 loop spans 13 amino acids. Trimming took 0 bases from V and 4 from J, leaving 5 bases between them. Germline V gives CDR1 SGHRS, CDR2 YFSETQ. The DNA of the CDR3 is TGCGCCAGCAGCTTGGACATTTACAATGAGCAGTTCTTC. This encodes CASSLDIYNEQFF.